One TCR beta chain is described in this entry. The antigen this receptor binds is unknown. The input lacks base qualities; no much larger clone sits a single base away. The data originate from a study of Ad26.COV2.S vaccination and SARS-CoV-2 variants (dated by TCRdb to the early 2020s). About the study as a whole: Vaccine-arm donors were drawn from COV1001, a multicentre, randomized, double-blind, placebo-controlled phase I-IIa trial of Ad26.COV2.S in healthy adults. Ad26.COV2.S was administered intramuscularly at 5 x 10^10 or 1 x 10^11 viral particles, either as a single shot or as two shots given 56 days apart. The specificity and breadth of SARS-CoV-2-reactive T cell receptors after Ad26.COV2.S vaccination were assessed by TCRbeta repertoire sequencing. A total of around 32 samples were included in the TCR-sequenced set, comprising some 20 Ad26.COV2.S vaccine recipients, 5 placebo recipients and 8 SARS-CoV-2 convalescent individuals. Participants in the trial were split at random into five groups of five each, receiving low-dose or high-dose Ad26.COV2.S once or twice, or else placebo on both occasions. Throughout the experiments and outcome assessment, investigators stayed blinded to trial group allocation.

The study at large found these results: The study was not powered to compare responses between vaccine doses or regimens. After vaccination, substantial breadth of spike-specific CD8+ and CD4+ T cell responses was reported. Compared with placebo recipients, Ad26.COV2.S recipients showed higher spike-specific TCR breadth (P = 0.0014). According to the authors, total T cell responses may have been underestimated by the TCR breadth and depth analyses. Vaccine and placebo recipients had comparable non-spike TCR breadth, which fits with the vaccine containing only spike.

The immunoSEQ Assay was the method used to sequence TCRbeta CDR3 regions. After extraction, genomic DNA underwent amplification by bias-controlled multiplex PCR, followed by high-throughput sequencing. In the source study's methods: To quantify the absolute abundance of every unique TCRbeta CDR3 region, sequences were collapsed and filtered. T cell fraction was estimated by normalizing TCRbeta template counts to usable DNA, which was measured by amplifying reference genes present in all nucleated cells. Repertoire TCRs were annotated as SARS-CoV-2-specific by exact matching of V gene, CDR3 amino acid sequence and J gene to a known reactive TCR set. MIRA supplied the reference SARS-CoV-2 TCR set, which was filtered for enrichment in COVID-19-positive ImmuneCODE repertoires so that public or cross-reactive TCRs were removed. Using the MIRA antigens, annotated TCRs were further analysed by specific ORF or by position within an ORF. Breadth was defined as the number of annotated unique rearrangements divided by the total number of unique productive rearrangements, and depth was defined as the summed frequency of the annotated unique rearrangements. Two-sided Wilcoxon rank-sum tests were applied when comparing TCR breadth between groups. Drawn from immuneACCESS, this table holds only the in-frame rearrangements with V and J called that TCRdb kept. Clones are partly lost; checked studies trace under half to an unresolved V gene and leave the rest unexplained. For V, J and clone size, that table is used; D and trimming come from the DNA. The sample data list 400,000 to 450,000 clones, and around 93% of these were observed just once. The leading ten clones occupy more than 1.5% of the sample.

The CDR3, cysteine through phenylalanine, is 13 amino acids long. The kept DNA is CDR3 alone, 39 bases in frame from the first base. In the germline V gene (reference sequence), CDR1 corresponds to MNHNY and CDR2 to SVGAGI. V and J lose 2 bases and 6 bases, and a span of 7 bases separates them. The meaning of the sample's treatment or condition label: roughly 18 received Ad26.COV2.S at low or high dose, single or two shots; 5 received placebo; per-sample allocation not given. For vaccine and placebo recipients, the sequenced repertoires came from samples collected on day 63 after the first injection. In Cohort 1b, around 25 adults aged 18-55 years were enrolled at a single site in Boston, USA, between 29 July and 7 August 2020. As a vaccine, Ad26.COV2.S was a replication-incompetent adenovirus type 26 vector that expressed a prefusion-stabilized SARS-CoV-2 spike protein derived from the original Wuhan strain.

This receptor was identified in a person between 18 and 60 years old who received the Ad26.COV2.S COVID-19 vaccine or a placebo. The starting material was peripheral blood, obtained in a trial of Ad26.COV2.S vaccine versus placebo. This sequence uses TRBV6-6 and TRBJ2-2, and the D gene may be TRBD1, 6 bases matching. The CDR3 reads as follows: CASSYTGPGELFF. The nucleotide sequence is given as TGTGCCAGCAGTTACACAGGGCCCGGGGAGCTGTTTTTT.